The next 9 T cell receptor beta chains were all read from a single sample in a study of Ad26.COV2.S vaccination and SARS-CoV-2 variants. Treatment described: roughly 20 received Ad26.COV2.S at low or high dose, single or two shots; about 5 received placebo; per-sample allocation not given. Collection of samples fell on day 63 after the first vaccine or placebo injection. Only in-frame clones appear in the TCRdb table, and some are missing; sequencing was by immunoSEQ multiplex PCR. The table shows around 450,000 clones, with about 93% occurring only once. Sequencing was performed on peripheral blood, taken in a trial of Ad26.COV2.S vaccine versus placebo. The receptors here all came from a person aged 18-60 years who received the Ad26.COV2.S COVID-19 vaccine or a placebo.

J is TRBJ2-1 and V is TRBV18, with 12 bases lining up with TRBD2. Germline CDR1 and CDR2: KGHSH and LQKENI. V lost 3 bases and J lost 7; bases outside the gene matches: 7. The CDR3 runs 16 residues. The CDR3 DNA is TGTGCCAGCTCACCCGGGCTAGCGGGAGGGCCGAATGAGCAGTTCTTC. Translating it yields CASSPGLAGGPNEQFF.

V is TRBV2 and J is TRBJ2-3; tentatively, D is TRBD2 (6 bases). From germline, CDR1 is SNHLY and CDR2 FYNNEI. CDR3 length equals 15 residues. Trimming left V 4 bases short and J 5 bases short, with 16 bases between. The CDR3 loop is CASSGERGIRDTQYF. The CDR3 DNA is TGTGCCAGCAGTGGGGAACGCGGGATAAGAGATACGCAGTATTTT. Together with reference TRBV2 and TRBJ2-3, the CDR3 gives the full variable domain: EPEVTQTPSHQVTQMGQEVILRCVPISNHLYFYWYRQILGQKVEFLVSFYNNEISEKSEIFDDQFSVERPDGSNFTLKIRSTKLEDSAMYFCASSGERGIRDTQYFGPGTRLTVL.

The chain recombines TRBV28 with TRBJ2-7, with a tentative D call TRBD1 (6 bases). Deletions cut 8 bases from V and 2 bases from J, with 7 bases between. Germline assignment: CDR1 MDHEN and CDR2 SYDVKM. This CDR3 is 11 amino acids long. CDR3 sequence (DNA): TGTGCCAGCGGACAGCCCTACGAGCAGTACTTC. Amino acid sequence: CASGQPYEQYF.

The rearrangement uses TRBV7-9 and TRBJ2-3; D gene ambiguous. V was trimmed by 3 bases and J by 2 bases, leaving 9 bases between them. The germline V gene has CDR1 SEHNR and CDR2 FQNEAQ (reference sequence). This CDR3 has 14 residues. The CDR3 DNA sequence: TGTGCCAGCAGCTTGAGTGTTTCCACAGATACGCAGTATTTT. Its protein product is CASSLSVSTDTQYF. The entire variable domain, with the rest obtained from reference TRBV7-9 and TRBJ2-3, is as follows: DTGVSQNPRHKITKRGQNVTFRCDPISEHNRLYWYRQTLGQGPEFLTYFQNEAQLEKSRLLSDRFSAERPKGSFSTLEIQRTEQGDSAMYLCASSLSVSTDTQYFGPGTRLTVL.

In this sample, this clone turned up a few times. The CDR3 coding sequence is TGTGCCAGCAGCAAAGGAAGGCTTTCCTATAATTCACCCCTCCACTTT. This translates into CASSKGRLSYNSPLHF. The chain employs TRBV7-8 and TRBJ1-6; unclear D gene. The V end lost 5 bases, the J end lost 1 base, and 12 bases lay between the germline ends. CDR1 SGHVS and CDR2 FQNEAQ come from the germline V gene. The CDR3 is 16 amino acids.

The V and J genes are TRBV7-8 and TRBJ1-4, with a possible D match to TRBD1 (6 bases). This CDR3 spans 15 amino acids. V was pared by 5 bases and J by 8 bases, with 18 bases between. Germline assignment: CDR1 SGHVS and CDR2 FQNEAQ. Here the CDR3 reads CASSPPLGAREKLFF. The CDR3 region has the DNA TGTGCCAGCAGCCCACCGTTGGGGGCACGGGAAAAACTGTTTTTT. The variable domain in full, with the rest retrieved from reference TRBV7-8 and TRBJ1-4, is GAGVSQSPRYKVAKRGQDVALRCDPISGHVSLFWYQQALGQGPEFLTYFQNEAQLDKSGLPSDRFFAERPEGSVSTLKIQRTQQEDSAVYLCASSPPLGAREKLFFGSGTQLSVL.

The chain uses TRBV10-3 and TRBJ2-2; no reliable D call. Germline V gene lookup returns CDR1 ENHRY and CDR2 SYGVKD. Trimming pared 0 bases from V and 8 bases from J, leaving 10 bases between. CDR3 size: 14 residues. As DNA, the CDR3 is TGTGCCATCAGTGAGTCGGCCCTGGCTGGGGAGCTGTTTTTT. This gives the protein CAISESALAGELFF.

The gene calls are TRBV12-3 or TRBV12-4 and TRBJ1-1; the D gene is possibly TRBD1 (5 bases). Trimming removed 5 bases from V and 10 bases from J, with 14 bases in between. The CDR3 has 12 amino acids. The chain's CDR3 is CASSEIGDRAFF. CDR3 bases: TGTGCCAGCAGTGAGATCGGGGACCGAGCTTTCTTT.

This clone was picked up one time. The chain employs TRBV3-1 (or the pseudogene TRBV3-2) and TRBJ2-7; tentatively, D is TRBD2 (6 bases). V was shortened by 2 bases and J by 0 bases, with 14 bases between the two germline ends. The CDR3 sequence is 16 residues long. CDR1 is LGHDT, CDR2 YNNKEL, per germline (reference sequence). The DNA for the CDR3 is TGTGCCAGCAGCCAATCGAGCGGGTACAGCTCCTACGAGCAGTACTTC. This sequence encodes CASSQSSGYSSYEQYF.